These 19 T cell receptor beta chains were sequenced from one sample in a study of T cells in localized non-small cell lung cancer. This table comes from immunoSEQ multiplex PCR, and its TCRdb copy is limited to in-frame clones, with some not included. The sample includes about 950 clones, 25% of them seen just once. Sample: normal lung tissue next to the tumor, taken before any cancer treatment. Every receptor here comes from a female donor aged 60 or older with stage I lung adenocarcinoma.

The chain couples TRBV4-1 to TRBJ1-3; 7 positions match TRBD1. This CDR3 contains 15 residues. The J segment lost 8 bases and the V segment lost 0 bases, leaving 7 bases of the junction unmatched. From germline, CDR1 is MGHRA and CDR2 YSYEKL. The CDR3 protein is CASSQDKGASDTIYF. The CDR3 nucleotides are TGCGCCAGCAGCCAAGATAAGGGGGCATCGGACACCATATATTTT.

There are a few counts of this clone. V and J are TRBV6-1 and TRBJ1-5; D not resolved. The ends were cut back, 1 base at V and 3 bases at J, with 7 bases in the middle. Germline V gives CDR1 MNHNS, CDR2 SASEGT. CDR3 length: 14 amino acids. The CDR3 DNA follows: TGTGCCAGCAGTGAAGGCCTAGTCAATCAGCCCCAGCATTTT. Amino acid sequence: CASSEGLVNQPQHF.

The chain recombines TRBV19 with TRBJ1-3, with D unclear. CDR1 is LNHDA, CDR2 SQIVND, per germline (reference sequence). V dropped 4 bases and J dropped 2 bases, with 6 bases sitting between them. The CDR3 has 13 amino acids. The CDR3 bases are TGTGCCAGTAGTACCCTCCCTGGAAACACCATATATTTT. The encoded protein is CASSTLPGNTIYF.

The chain employs TRBV9 and TRBJ2-3; no firm D call. This CDR3 contains 14 residues. Trimming left V 4 bases short and J 4 bases short, with 13 bases between. Germline V gene sequence: CDR1 SGDLS, CDR2 YYNGEE. In DNA form, the CDR3 reads TGTGCCAGCAGCATCGGGTCCCCGGCAGATACGCAGTATTTT. This encodes CASSIGSPADTQYF.

This clone was observed a few times. V gene TRBV11-3 combines with J gene TRBJ2-7; 7 bases align to TRBD2. V dropped 3 bases and J dropped 6; count of bases not matched to a gene: 8. This CDR3 comprises 14 residues. Germline lookup yields CDR1 SGHNT and CDR2 YENEEA. The CDR3 DNA sequence: TGTGCCAGCAGCTTGAGTGCGGGGGAAGGCGAGCAGTACTTC. Protein sequence: CASSLSAGEGEQYF.

The chain couples TRBV30 to TRBJ1-1, with 7 bases matching TRBD1. V shed 1 base and J 8 bases; nucleotides not matched to a gene: 4. The germline gives CDR1 GTSNPN, CDR2 SVGIG (reference sequence). The CDR3 is 12 residues long. The CDR3 spells CAWSGQGFEAFF. CDR3 bases: TGTGCCTGGAGTGGACAGGGCTTCGAAGCTTTCTTT.

Within the sample, this clone is medium-sized. V gene TRBV9 combines with J gene TRBJ2-3; 10 bases agree with TRBD2. V was pared by 2 bases and J by 6 bases, with 3 bases of the junction left unmatched. The CDR3 loop spans 14 amino acids. Germline lookup yields CDR1 SGDLS and CDR2 YYNGEE. The CDR3 region has the DNA TGTGCCAGCAGCGTGAGCGGGGGGGAGGATACGCAGTATTTT. Amino acid sequence: CASSVSGGEDTQYF.

This chain links TRBV19 with TRBJ2-1; D not resolved. V lost 1 base to trimming and J lost 6 bases, with 1 base between them. Germline CDR1 LNHDA, CDR2 SQIVND (reference sequence). The CDR3 totals 11 residues. The CDR3 nucleotides read TGTGCCAGTAGTATAGTCAATGAGCAGTTCTTC. As protein: CASSIVNEQFF.

In DNA form, the CDR3 reads TGCGCCAGCAGCTCGACAGGGTCGGGAAACACCATATATTTT. Protein sequence: CASSSTGSGNTIYF. V is TRBV5-1 and J is TRBJ1-3; 7 nucleotides line up with TRBD1. V shed 3 bases and J 4 bases; nucleotides not matched to a gene: 4. The length of the CDR3 is 14 residues. Germline CDR1 and CDR2: SGHRS and YFSETQ.

Only a few counts were recorded for this clone. This sequence joins TRBV30 and TRBJ2-7, with D perhaps matching TRBD2 (5 bases). Trimming removed 4 bases at V and 2 bases at J, with 9 bases between. CDR1 is GTSNPN, CDR2 SVGIG, per germline (reference sequence). The CDR3 has 12 residues. DNA for the CDR3: TGTGCCTGGAACAGCGGAGCCTACGAGCAGTACTTC. Protein: CAWNSGAYEQYF.

V and J are TRBV6-8 and TRBJ1-1; no reliable D call. From germline, CDR1 is MNHGY and CDR2 SAAAGT. The CDR3 loop spans 12 amino acids. With 5 bases removed from V and 1 base from J, the gap between germline ends came to 5 bases. In DNA form, the CDR3 reads TGTGCCAGCAGTGTACAGAACACTGAAGCTTTCTTT. Translation gives CASSVQNTEAFF.

In its sample, this clone was seen a few times. The chain recombines TRBV15 with TRBJ2-1, with D hard to call. Per the germline V gene, CDR1 is LNHNV and CDR2 is YYDKDF (reference sequence). The ends were cut back, 0 bases at V and 4 bases at J, with 7 bases in the middle. CDR3 size: 14 residues. CDR3 DNA: TGTGCCACCAGCAGAGAAGGCGATTACAATGAGCAGTTCTTC. This gives the protein CATSREGDYNEQFF.

This clone is large in the sample. The gene calls are TRBV11-3 and TRBJ1-6; TRBD1 matches at 10 bases. The CDR3 has 16 amino acids. Germline V gene data show CDR1 as SGHNT and CDR2 as YENEEA. V gave up 3 bases and J gave up 6 bases; unmatched junction bases: 5. CDR3 protein: CASSLRDRGSNSPLHF. The DNA of the CDR3 is TGTGCCAGCAGCTTGAGGGACAGGGGTAGTAATTCACCCCTCCACTTT.

The chain links TRBV30 to TRBJ2-7; D not resolved. This CDR3 has 13 amino acids. CDR1 and CDR2 (germline): GTSNPN, SVGIG (reference sequence). Trimming took 2 bases from V and 6 from J, leaving 14 bases between them. The CDR3 bases are TGTGCCTGGAGTCTGGCGTCAGGCAGCGAGCAGTACTTC. It encodes CAWSLASGSEQYF. The whole variable domain, remainder taken from reference TRBV30 and TRBJ2-7, is SQTIHQWPATLVQPVGSPLSLECTVEGTSNPNLYWYRQAAGRGLQLLFYSVGIGQISSEVPQNLSASRPQDRQFILSSKKLLLSDSGFYLCAWSLASGSEQYFGPGTRLTVT.

This clone was detected only a few times. The chain employs TRBV9 and TRBJ1-2, with D perhaps matching TRBD1 (5 bases). The CDR3 has 16 residues. Trimming took 4 bases from V and 1 from J, leaving 17 bases between them. CDR1 is SGDLS and CDR2 is YYNGEE in the germline V gene. The CDR3 is CASSSTDRAFNYGYTF. As DNA, the CDR3 is TGTGCCAGCAGCTCCACCGACAGAGCCTTTAACTATGGCTACACCTTC.

This clone occurred a few times. Here the CDR3 reads CASSTGTAQTQSYGYTF. The CDR3 DNA reads as TGTGCCAGCAGCACCGGGACGGCCCAAACTCAATCTTATGGCTACACCTTC. The V gene is TRBV6-8, the J gene TRBJ1-2; TRBD1 is a possible D gene (5 bases). CDR1 and CDR2 from the germline V gene are MNHGY and SAAAGT. This CDR3 contains 17 residues. Trimming pared 6 bases from V and 5 bases from J, leaving 25 bases between.

By share, this clone ranks as medium-sized. The chain links TRBV10-3 to TRBJ1-4; D not certain. This CDR3 is 16 amino acids long. CDR1 is ENHRY, CDR2 SYGVKD, per germline. V dropped 0 bases and J dropped 1 base, with 9 bases sitting between them. For the CDR3, the DNA is TGTGCCATCAGTGAGTCGGGCGGAAGAACTAATGAAAAACTGTTTTTT. The encoded protein is CAISESGGRTNEKLFF.

The V gene is TRBV27, the J gene TRBJ2-1, with D possibly matching TRBD1 (5 bases). Trimming left V 3 bases short and J 4 bases short, with 19 bases between. The CDR3 length is 17 residues. CDR1 is MNHEY and CDR2 is SMNVEV in the germline V gene (reference sequence). CDR3 bases: TGTGCCAGCAGTTTGCCTCCGCGAACAGGTCCTTACAATGAGCAGTTCTTC. It translates to CASSLPPRTGPYNEQFF.

By sample share, this clone is medium-sized. CDR3 protein: CASSYSPTGAVYNEQFF. CDR3 coding DNA: TGTGCCAGCAGTTACTCCCCGACAGGGGCGGTTTACAATGAGCAGTTCTTC. The V gene is TRBV6-8, the J gene TRBJ2-1, with 8 bases aligning to TRBD1. Germline assignment: CDR1 MNHGY and CDR2 SAAAGT. The CDR3 runs to 17 residues. J lost 4 bases, V lost 0 bases, and 8 bases had no gene match.